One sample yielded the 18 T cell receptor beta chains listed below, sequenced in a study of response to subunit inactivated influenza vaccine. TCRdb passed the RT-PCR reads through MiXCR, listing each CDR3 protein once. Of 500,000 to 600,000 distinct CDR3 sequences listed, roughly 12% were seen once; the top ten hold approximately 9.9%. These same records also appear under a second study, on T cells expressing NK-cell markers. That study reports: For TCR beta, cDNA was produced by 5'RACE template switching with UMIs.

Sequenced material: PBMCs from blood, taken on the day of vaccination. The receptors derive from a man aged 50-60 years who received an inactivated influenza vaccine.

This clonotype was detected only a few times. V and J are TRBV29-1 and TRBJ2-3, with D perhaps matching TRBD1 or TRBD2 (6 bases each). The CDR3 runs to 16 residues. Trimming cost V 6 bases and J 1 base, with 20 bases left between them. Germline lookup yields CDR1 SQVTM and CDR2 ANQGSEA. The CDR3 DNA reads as TGCAGCGTCGTCCCACAGTGGGGGGCTCGCACAGATACGCAGTATTTT. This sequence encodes CSVVPQWGARTDTQYF.

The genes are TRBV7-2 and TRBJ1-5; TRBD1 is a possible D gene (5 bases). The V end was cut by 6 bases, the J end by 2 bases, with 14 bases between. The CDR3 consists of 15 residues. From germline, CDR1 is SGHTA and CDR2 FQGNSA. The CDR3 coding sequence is TGTGCCAGCAGTCAGGGCGTTTCGGGCAATCAGCCCCAGCATTTT. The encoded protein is CASSQGVSGNQPQHF. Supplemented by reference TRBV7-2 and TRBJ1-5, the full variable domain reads GAGVSQSPSNKVTEKGKDVELRCDPISGHTALYWYRQSLGQGLEFLIYFQGNSAPDKSGLPSDRFSAERTGGSVSTLTIQRTQQEDSAVYLCASSQGVSGNQPQHFGDGTRLSIL.

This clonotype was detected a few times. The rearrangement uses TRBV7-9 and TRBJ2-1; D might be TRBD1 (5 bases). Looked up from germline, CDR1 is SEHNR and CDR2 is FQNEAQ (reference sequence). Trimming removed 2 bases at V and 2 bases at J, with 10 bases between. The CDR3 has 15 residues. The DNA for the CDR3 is TGTGCCAGCAGCTTACGGCAGGGCACCTACAATGAGCAGTTCTTC. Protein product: CASSLRQGTYNEQFF.

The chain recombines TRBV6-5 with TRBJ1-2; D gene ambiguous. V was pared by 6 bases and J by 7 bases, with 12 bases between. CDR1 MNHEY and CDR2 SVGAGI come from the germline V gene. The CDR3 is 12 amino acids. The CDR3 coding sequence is TGTGCCAGCAGGCAGCAAATCGGTGGCTACACCTTC. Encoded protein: CASRQQIGGYTF.

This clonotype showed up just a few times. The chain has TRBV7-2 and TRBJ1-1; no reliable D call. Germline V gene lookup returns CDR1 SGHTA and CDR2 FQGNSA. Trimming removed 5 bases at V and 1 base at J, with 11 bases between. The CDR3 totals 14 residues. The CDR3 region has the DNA TGTGCCAGCAGCATCACGGGTCCGAACACTGAAGCTTTCTTT. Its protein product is CASSITGPNTEAFF.

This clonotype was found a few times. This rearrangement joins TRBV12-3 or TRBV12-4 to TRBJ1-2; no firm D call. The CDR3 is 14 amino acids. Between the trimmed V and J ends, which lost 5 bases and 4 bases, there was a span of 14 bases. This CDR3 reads CASSKLPSGYGYTF. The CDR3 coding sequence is TGTGCCAGCAGTAAATTACCGAGCGGCTATGGCTACACCTTC.

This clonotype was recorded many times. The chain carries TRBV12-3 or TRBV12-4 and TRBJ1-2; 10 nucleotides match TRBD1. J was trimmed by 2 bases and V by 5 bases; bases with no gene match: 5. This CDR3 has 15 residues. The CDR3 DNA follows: TGTGCCAGCAGTCCGGGACAGGGGAAGAACTATGGCTACACCTTC. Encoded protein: CASSPGQGKNYGYTF.

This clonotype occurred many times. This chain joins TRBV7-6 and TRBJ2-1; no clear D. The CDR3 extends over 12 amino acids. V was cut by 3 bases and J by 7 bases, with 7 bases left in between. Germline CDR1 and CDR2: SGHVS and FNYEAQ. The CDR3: CASSFSVNEQFF. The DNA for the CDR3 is TGTGCCAGCAGCTTTTCTGTAAATGAGCAGTTCTTC.

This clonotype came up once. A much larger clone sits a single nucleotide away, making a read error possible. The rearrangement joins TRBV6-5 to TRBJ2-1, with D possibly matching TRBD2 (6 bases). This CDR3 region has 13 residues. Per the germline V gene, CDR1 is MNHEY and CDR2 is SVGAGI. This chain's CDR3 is CASSFAGRNEQIF. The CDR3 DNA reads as TGTGCCAGCAGTTTTGCGGGGAGGAATGAGCAGATCTTC.

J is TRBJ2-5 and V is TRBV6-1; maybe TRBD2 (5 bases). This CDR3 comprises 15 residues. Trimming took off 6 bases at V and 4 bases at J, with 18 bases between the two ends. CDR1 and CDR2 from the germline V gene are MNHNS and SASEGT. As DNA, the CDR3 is TGTGCCAGCAGACCCCAACCCGGGGTTTCAGAGACCCAGTACTTC. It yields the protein CASRPQPGVSETQYF.

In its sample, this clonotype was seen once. CDR3 residues: CASSPRIGTGGLYEQYF. In nucleotides, the CDR3 is TGTGCCAGCTCACCACGGATTGGGACAGGGGGCTTGTACGAGCAGTACTTC. The chain combines TRBV18 with TRBJ2-7; 12 positions agree with TRBD1. J was trimmed by 4 bases and V by 1 base; bases with no gene match: 8. The CDR3 consists of 17 residues. Germline CDR1 KGHSH, CDR2 LQKENI.

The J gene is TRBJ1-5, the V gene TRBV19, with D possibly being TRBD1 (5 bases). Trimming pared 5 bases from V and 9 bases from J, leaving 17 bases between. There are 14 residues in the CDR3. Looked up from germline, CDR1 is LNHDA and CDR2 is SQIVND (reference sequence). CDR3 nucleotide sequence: TGTGCCAGTAGTGGGACGGGAACCGGTGGGCCCCAGCATTTT. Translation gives CASSGTGTGGPQHF.

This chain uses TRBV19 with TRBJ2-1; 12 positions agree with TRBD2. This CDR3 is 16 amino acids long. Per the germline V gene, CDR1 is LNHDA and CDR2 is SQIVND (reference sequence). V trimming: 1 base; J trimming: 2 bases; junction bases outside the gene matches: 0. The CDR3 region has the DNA TGTGCCAGTAGTATAGCTAGCGGGAGGGCCTACAATGAGCAGTTCTTC. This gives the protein CASSIASGRAYNEQFF.

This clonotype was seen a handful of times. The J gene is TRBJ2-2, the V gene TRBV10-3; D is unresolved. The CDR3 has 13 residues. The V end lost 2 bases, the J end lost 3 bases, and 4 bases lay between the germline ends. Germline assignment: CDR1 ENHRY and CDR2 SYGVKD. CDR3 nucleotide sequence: TGTGCCATCAGTGAGGCGGACACCGGGGAGCTGTTTTTT. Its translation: CAISEADTGELFF.

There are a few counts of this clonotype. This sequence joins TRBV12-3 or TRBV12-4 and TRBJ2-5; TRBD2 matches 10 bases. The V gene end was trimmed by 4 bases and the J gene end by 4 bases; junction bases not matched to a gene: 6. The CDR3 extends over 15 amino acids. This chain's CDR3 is CASSYTSGAGETQYF. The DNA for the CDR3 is TGTGCCAGCAGTTATACTAGCGGGGCCGGAGAGACCCAGTACTTC.

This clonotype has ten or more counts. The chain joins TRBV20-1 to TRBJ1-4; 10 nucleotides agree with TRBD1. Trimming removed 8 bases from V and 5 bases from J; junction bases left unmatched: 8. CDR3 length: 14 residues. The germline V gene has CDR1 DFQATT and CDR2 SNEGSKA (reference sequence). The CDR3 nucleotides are TGCAGTCCACGACAGGGGGCGGGAAATGAAAAACTGTTTTTT. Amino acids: CSPRQGAGNEKLFF.

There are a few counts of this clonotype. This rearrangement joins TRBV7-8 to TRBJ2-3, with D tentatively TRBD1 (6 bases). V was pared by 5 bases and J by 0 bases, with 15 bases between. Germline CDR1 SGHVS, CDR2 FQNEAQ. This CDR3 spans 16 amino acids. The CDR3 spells CASSADYRASTDTQYF. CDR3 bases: TGTGCCAGCAGCGCCGATTACAGGGCTAGCACAGATACGCAGTATTTT.

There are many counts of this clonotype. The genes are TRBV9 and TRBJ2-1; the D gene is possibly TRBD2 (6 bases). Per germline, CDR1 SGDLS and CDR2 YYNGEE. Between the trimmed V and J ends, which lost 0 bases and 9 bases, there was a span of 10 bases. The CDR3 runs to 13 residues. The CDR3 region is CASSVAAEGEQFF. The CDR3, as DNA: TGTGCCAGCAGCGTAGCAGCGGAGGGTGAGCAGTTCTTC.